This TCR beta chain was identified in a study of T cells in Graves' hyperthyroidism and ophthalmopathy. Broader study findings: Most thyroid clonotypes that were expanded above 0.001 also turned up in blood.

This clonotype showed up just once. Its antigen is still unknown. Researchers barred patients who had uncontrolled infection, other autoimmune disease, pregnancy or lactation. Clinical symptoms, serum thyroxine, TRAb, thyroid ultrasound and orbital computed tomography informed diagnoses. Each 10 ml fresh peripheral blood draw supplied the PBMCs. It was RNA transcripts that yielded the amplified TCR beta CDR3 regions. The HTBI primer set drove a first-round RT-PCR of the TCR CDR3. TCRdb re-called the multiplex PCR reads through MiXCR, storing one row per CDR3 protein. The sample yields some 500,000 distinct CDR3 sequences, approximately 14% seen once. CDR1 is SQVTM, CDR2 ANQGSEA, per germline. Trimming removed 4 bases at V and 4 bases at J, with 16 bases between. The CDR3 spans 14 residues.

Material: blood. This clonotype originated in a woman aged 18-35 years with Graves' hyperthyroidism. The V call is TRBV29-1, the J call TRBJ1-2; D unresolved. The CDR3 sequence: CSVVTAVDAYGYTF. The CDR3, as DNA: TGCAGCGTTGTCACAGCAGTGGATGCCTATGGCTACACCTTC.